This entry is about one TCR beta chain. No antigen is known for it. This specimen comes from a study of shared clonotypes between healthy human individuals. The wider study: Each donor's CD8 memory used one plate, CD8 naive two, each CD4 subset three.

Overall study results and limits: Larger estimated richness was generally recorded for naive subsets relative to memory subsets. The sole specimen, blood, was sampled, and tissue repertoires likely differ.

TCRdb keeps only in-frame clones here, not all; method: immunoSEQ multiplex PCR. This sample has some 1,600,000 clones, with nearly 99% found just once. The source is a man aged 30-40 years in good health. Material: naive CD4+ T cells sorted from blood. Subset reported: CD45RA+ positively selected.

The CDR3, as DNA: TGTGCCAGCAGCCCAGGGGCCGATGCCTACGAGCAGTACTTC. Amino acids: CASSPGADAYEQYF. The rearrangement links TRBV5-5 to TRBJ2-7; D might be TRBD1 (6 bases). The CDR3 is made up of 14 amino acids. The germline V gene has CDR1 SGHKS and CDR2 YYEKEE (reference sequence). V dropped 4 bases and J dropped 2 bases, with 13 bases sitting between them.